This T cell receptor (beta chain) is drawn from a study of beta chain features in type 1 diabetes. For the study at large: Sorted cells from all samples, numbering approximately 100 million, were examined. Study results and limitations: It was among patients, rather than healthy donors, that naive, central memory and Treg TCRB repertoires appeared more similar. Moderately but significantly shorter TCRB CDR3s were found in Type 1 diabetes patients in all four CD4+ subsets.

Expressed TCRB transcripts were sequenced because the entire RNA isolate underwent reverse transcription. This table comes from immunoSEQ multiplex PCR, and its TCRdb copy is limited to in-frame clones, with some not included. The table records tens of thousands of clones, around 49% of them present only once. Trimming cost V 1 base and J 5 bases, with 8 bases left between them. Germline V gene sequence: CDR1 SEHNR, CDR2 FQNEAQ (reference sequence). The CDR3 runs 13 residues. This clone was found a few times. Its antigen remains unidentified. This TCR was recovered from a man aged 25 to 45 with type 1 diabetes. The chain is built from TRBV7-9 and TRBJ1-2; D call uncertain. The sequenced material came from central memory CD4+ T cells from blood. The CDR3 sequence is CASSLGELYGYTF. In DNA form, the CDR3 reads TGTGCCAGCAGCTTAGGAGAGCTGTATGGCTACACCTTC.